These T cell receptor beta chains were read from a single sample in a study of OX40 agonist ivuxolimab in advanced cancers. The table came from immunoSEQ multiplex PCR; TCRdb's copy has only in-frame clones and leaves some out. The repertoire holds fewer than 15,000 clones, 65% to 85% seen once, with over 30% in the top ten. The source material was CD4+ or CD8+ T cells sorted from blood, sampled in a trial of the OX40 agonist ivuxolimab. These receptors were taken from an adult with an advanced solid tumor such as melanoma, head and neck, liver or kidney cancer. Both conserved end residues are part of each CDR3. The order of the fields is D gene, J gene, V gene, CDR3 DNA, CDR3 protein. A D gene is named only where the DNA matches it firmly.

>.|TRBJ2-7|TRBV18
TGTGCCAGCTCACCCTCGGTTGCCTACGAGCAGTACTTC
CASSPSVAYEQYF
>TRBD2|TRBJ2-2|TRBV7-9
TGTGCCAGCAGCTTAGGAGTAGTTGGCGGGAGGAAAACCGGGGAGCTGTTTTTT
CASSLGVVGGRKTGELFF
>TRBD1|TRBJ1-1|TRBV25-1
TGTGCCAGCAGTGAACAGGGGGCTTCTGAAGCTTTCTTT
CASSEQGASEAFF
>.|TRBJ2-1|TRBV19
TGTGCCAGTAGCCTAGGGTTCGATGAGCAGTTCTTC
CASSLGFDEQFF
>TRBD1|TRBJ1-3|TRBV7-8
TGTGCCAGCAGCCCTCATTCCCAAGACAGGGGGCAGGGAAACACCATATATTTT
CASSPHSQDRGQGNTIYF
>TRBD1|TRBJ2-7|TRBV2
TGTGCCAGCAGCCGACAGGGGGATTTCGACGAGCAGTACTTC
CASSRQGDFDEQYF
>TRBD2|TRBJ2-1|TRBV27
TGTGCCAGCAGTGCCACTAGCGAAGGTGAGCAGTTCTTC
CASSATSEGEQFF
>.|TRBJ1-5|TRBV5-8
TGTGCCAGCAGCTTGAACGGGATTAGCAATCAGCCCCAGCATTTT
CASSLNGISNQPQHF
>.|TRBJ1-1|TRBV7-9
TGTGCCAGCAGCGGACTGACCGGGTCTGAAGCTTTCTTT
CASSGLTGSEAFF
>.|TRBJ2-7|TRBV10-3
TGTGCCATCAGTGACCAGGGTGGGCCTAGCTACGAGCAGTACTTC
CAISDQGGPSYEQYF
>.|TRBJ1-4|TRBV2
TGTGCCAGCAGTGAAGCCGGTGAGGGTACTAATGAAAAACTGTTTTTT
CASSEAGEGTNEKLFF
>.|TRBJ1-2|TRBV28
TGTGCCACCGGCGTGGGGGAAAACTATGGCTACACCTTC
CATGVGENYGYTF
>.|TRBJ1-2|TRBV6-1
TGTGCCAGCAGTGAATGGGGATCTGGGGGCGCGATTGGCTACACCTTC
CASSEWGSGGAIGYTF
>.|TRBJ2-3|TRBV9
TGTGCCAGCAGCGTAGTTCAGAGGGCCGATACGCAGTATTTT
CASSVVQRADTQYF
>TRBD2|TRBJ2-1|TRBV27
TGTGCCAGCAGTTTAACGTCTAGCGGGAATGAGCAGTTCTTC
CASSLTSSGNEQFF
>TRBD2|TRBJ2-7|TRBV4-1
TGCGCCAGCAGCCAAGGACTAGCGGGTTCCTACGAGCAGTACTTC
CASSQGLAGSYEQYF
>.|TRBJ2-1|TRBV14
TGTGCCAGCAGCCAAAGGGTGGCGACCTCGGGGAATGAGCAGTTCTTC
CASSQRVATSGNEQFF
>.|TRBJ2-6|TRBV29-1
TGCAGCGCTTCTGGGGCCAACGTCCTGACTTTC
CSASGANVLTF
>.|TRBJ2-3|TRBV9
TGTGCCAGCAGCGCCGAGGAGACCGACGTCCTCACAGATACGCAGTATTTT
CASSAEETDVLTDTQYF
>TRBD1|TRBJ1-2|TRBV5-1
TGCGCCAGCAGCCGGGACAGGGGAGAGGTTAACTATGGCTACACCTTC
CASSRDRGEVNYGYTF
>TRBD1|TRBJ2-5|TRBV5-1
TGCGCCAGCAGCTTGGCCCGGACAGGGGTCAGAGAGACCCAGTACTTC
CASSLARTGVRETQYF
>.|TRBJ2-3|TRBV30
TGTGCCTGGAGTCTGGGCCGGATGAGAGATACGCAGTATTTT
CAWSLGRMRDTQYF